This entry describes one T cell receptor beta chain. Its antigen is unknown. This sample is drawn from a study of cytomegalovirus exposure and HLA in healthy donors. Everyone who donated was a healthy bone marrow donor. Germline CDR1 and CDR2: SNHLY and FYNNEI. V lost 5 bases and J lost 7; bases outside the gene matches: 5. The CDR3 has 13 residues. General study results and limits: Among CMV-associated TCR beta chains, most appeared HLA-restricted in a later analysis. Indistinguishability led to the exclusion of some V segments, TRBV6-2 and TRBV6-3 included.

The PCR was carried out with 60 Vbeta primers and 13 Jbeta primers. Here immunoSEQ multiplex PCR was the method, and the copy in TCRdb shows in-frame clones only, minus some. Its clone listing holds under 130,000 clones. Sequenced sample: PBMCs. The receptor was isolated from a middle-aged man in good health and CMV-seronegative. V is TRBV2 and J is TRBJ2-7, with TRBD1 matching over 10 bases. CDR3 protein: CASSPGTGDEQYF. CDR3 bases: TGTGCCAGCAGTCCCGGGACAGGGGATGAGCAGTACTTC.